The 31 T cell receptor beta chains below were found in one sample sequenced in a study of post-analysis software for immune sequencing data. Study-level results: Roughly 5 TRBV segments occurring more often in patients than controls included TRBV5-6, TRBV5-1 and TRBV20-1.

Libraries were made from TCR beta cDNA, and they carried unique molecular identifiers. Via MiXCR, TCRdb re-called the PCR reads, giving one row per CDR3 protein. Among about 800,000 distinct CDR3 sequences listed, 30% were seen once. The antigens these receptors bind are not known. Sequenced input: blood. The receptors stem from a girl between 10 and 17 years old with multiple sclerosis.

Turning to this clonotype: The junction differs from germline at one of its ends, possibly a read error. V is TRBV20-1 and J is TRBJ2-1; 10 nucleotides match TRBD2. Germline CDR1 is DFQATT and CDR2 is SNEGSKA (reference sequence). This CDR3 spans 19 amino acids. CDR3 residues: CSAPTSLAGPLSSYDEQFF. Written as DNA, the CDR3 is TGCAGTGCTCCCACTTCACTAGCGGGGCCACTGAGCTCCTACGATGAGCAGTTCTTC.

In its sample, this clonotype was seen once. Its ends do not fully match the called genes, so a read error is possible. The rearrangement joins TRBV3-1 to TRBJ2-3, with a weak D call TRBD1 (5 bases). The germline V gene encodes CDR1 LGHDT and CDR2 YNNKEL (reference sequence). The CDR3 runs 14 residues. CDR3 region: CASSPGGGTGTQYF. CDR3 DNA sequence: TGTGCCAGCAGCCCCGGCGGCGGCACAGGTACGCAGTATTTT.

V gene TRBV15 combines with J gene TRBJ2-3, with D unresolved. The V end was cut by 1 base, the J end by 6 bases, with 14 bases between. Per germline, CDR1 LNHNV and CDR2 YYDKDF (reference sequence). The CDR3 contains 15 residues. The CDR3 nucleotides are TGTGCCACCAGCAGAGCTGGCGGCAGCCCGGATACGCAGTATTTT. Residues: CATSRAGGSPDTQYF. The whole variable domain, filled in from reference TRBV15 and TRBJ2-3, reads DAMVIQNPRYQVTQFGKPVTLSCSQTLNHNVMYWYQQKSSQAPKLLFHYYDKDFNNEADTPDNFQSRRPNTSFCFLDIRSPGLGDTAMYLCATSRAGGSPDTQYFGPGTRLTVL.

The chain combines TRBV5-1 with TRBJ2-7; D gene uncertain. Gene TRBJ2-5 matches the end of the DNA better, so the J call may be wrong. The length of the CDR3 is 14 residues. Per the germline V gene, CDR1 is SGHRS and CDR2 is YFSETQ. This CDR3 reads CASSNHKPGETQYF. The CDR3 nucleotides are TGCGCCAGCAGTAATCACAAACCCGGGGAGACCCAGTACTTC.

On this clonotype: Compared with germline, one end of the junction differs, possibly owing to a read error. The chain is built from TRBV6-6 and TRBJ2-5, with D unclear. The J call may be incorrect, as the DNA end agrees better with TRBJ2-7. CDR1 and CDR2 (germline): MNHNY, SVGAGI (reference sequence). This CDR3 comprises 17 residues. The CDR3 DNA is TGTGCCAGCACGCACCCGAGAGTGGGTCGAAGCTCCCACGAGCAGTACTTC. Residues: CASTHPRVGRSSHEQYF.

This chain joins TRBV7-2 and TRBJ2-7; possible D gene TRBD1, 6 bases. Trimming cost V 2 bases and J 7 bases, with 21 bases left between them. Germline V gene sequence: CDR1 SGHTA, CDR2 FQGNSA. The CDR3 sequence is 16 residues long. In nucleotides, the CDR3 is TGTGCCAGCAGCTTACCAGGGGCAGCGATTTACAATGAGCAGTACTTC. It specifies CASSLPGAAIYNEQYF.

This clonotype was recorded a few times. V usage is TRBV7-6 and J usage is TRBJ2-2, with D perhaps TRBD1 or TRBD2 (5 bases each). The germline V gene has CDR1 SGHVS and CDR2 FNYEAQ. The CDR3 has 15 amino acids. The V end was cut by 1 base, the J end by 6 bases, with 12 bases between. This CDR3 is CASSLVPLGAGELFF. In DNA, the CDR3 is TGTGCCAGCAGCTTAGTCCCGTTGGGGGCCGGGGAGCTGTTTTTT.

This clonotype showed up just a few times. The chain is built from TRBV5-4 and TRBJ1-1; possible D gene TRBD1, 6 bases. This CDR3 has 14 amino acids. Trimming left V 1 base short and J 6 bases short, with 13 bases between. Germline CDR1 reads SGHNT; CDR2 reads YYREEE (reference sequence). CDR3 sequence reads: CASSLWGRGAEAFF. DNA for the CDR3: TGTGCCAGCAGCTTGTGGGGGCGGGGAGCTGAAGCTTTCTTT. The whole variable domain, remainder taken from reference TRBV5-4 and TRBJ1-1, is ETGVTQSPTHLIKTRGQQVTLRCSSQSGHNTVSWYQQALGQGPQFIFQYYREEENGRGNFPPRFSGLQFPNYSSELNVNALELDDSALYLCASSLWGRGAEAFFGQGTRLTVV.

This clonotype was recorded many times. The chain has TRBV10-3 and TRBJ2-1; TRBD2 aligns across 9 bases. This CDR3 comprises 17 residues. Germline values: CDR1 ENHRY, CDR2 SYGVKD. The V and J ends lost 0 bases and 2 bases, in that order; junction bases with no gene match: 5. The CDR3 nucleotides read TGTGCCATCAGTGAGTCAGGCGGGGGGGCCCCCTACAATGAGCAGTTCTTC. Translated, it gives CAISESGGGAPYNEQFF.

As to this clonotype: Just one base apart from a much larger clone, this may be a read error. This sequence joins TRBV4-3 and TRBJ2-1; D is unresolved. The J call may be incorrect, as the DNA end agrees better with TRBJ2-7. In germline, CDR1 is LGHNA, CDR2 YSLEER. The CDR3 consists of 16 residues. For the CDR3, the DNA is TGCGCCAGCAGCCAAGAATGGCAGCGCCTATACAATGAGCAGTACTTC. Its translation: CASSQEWQRLYNEQYF.

V gene TRBV9 combines with J gene TRBJ2-2, with 10 bases matching TRBD2. The V segment lost 4 bases and the J segment 4 bases; nucleotides outside the gene matches: 7. Germline V gene data show CDR1 as SGDLS and CDR2 as YYNGEE. This CDR3 has 16 amino acids. The CDR3 DNA sequence: TGTGCCAGCAGCCCCTATAGCGGGGGGCCCACCGGGGAGCTGTTTTTT. Translating it yields CASSPYSGGPTGELFF.

This clonotype was detected a few times. The chain uses TRBV7-9 and TRBJ2-5; D may match TRBD1 or TRBD2 (5 bases each). This CDR3 contains 15 residues. The germline V and J ends were trimmed by 1 base and 11 bases, with 20 bases remaining between them. Germline-derived CDR1 and CDR2 are SEHNR and FQNEAQ (reference sequence). CDR3 sequence (DNA): TGTGCCAGCAGCTTAGAGGGGAGAGCTAACAATGAGCAGTACTTC. As protein: CASSLEGRANNEQYF. Filled out from reference TRBV7-9 and TRBJ2-5, the complete variable domain reads DTGVSQNPRHKITKRGQNVTFRCDPISEHNRLYWYRQTLGQGPEFLTYFQNEAQLEKSRLLSDRFSAERPKGSFSTLEIQRTEQGDSAMYLCASSLEGRANNEQYFGPGTRLLVL.

The chain's CDR3 is CASSSPELRQFF. As DNA, the CDR3 is TGTGCCAGCTCATCGCCAGAGTTAAGGCAGTTCTTC. The V gene is TRBV18, the J gene TRBJ2-1; the D is unclear. The CDR3 totals 12 residues. V lost 5 bases and J 12 bases, leaving 14 bases between the germline ends. CDR1 is KGHSH, CDR2 LQKENI, per germline.

This clonotype was seen more than once but under ten times. This chain connects TRBV5-1 to TRBJ2-3; D is possibly TRBD2 (5 bases). V was clipped by 1 base and J by 4 bases, with 13 bases between them. Germline CDR1 is SGHRS and CDR2 is YFSETQ. The CDR3 spans 15 residues. As DNA, the CDR3 is TGCGCCAGCAGCTTGAGCGGTTTTGCTGCAGATACGCAGTATTTT. Amino acid sequence: CASSLSGFAADTQYF.

The V gene is TRBV5-6, the J gene TRBJ2-7; D possibly corresponds to TRBD2 (6 bases). Trimming cost V 1 base and J 4 bases, with 15 bases left between them. CDR3 size: 15 residues. Germline V gives CDR1 SGHDT, CDR2 YYEEEE. CDR3 in DNA: TGTGCCAGCAGCTTGTTTAGCGGATCCAGTTACGAGCAGTACTTC. Translating it yields CASSLFSGSSYEQYF.

The V and J genes are TRBV4-3 and TRBJ2-7, with no clear D. Germline V gene data show CDR1 as LGHNA and CDR2 as YSLEER. The CDR3 is 15 amino acids. V was clipped by 1 base and J by 0 bases, with 10 bases between them. The CDR3 DNA sequence: TGCGCCAGCAGCCAAGTTTGGGCAGACTCCTACGAGCAGTACTTC. This codes for CASSQVWADSYEQYF.

The chain joins TRBV7-9 to TRBJ2-1; 7 positions match TRBD2. The CDR3 covers 16 residues. The V segment lost 4 bases and the J segment 4 bases; nucleotides outside the gene matches: 10. CDR1 SEHNR and CDR2 FQNEAQ come from the germline V gene (reference sequence). CDR3 bases: TGTGCCAGCAGCTCCCCTCGGCAGCGGGATTACAATGAGCAGTTCTTC. This encodes CASSSPRQRDYNEQFF.

Notes on this clonotype: At one end the junction does not follow the germline gene, possibly because of a read error. The rearrangement links TRBV5-4 to TRBJ2-5, with D perhaps TRBD2 (5 bases). The germline V gene has CDR1 SGHNT and CDR2 YYREEE (reference sequence). The CDR3 loop spans 12 amino acids. This CDR3 is CTSSLDSETQYF. CDR3 sequence (DNA): TGTACCAGCAGCTTGGACTCGGAGACCCAGTACTTC.

This clonotype has just a few counts. The J gene is TRBJ2-5, the V gene TRBV20-1, with TRBD1 identical over 7 bases. Germline V gene sequence: CDR1 DFQATT, CDR2 SNEGSKA (reference sequence). Germline trimming cut 2 bases from V and 0 bases from J; bases unmatched to any gene: 3. This CDR3 is 14 amino acids long. CDR3 amino acids: CSARSTGNQETQYF. CDR3 DNA sequence: TGCAGTGCTAGATCGACAGGGAACCAAGAGACCCAGTACTTC.

This rearrangement joins TRBV2 to TRBJ2-2; D gene uncertain. Between the trimmed V and J ends, which lost 2 bases and 5 bases, there was a span of 6 bases. Per the germline V gene, CDR1 is SNHLY and CDR2 is FYNNEI. The CDR3 sequence is 13 residues long. The CDR3 protein is CASSESRTGELFF. The CDR3 DNA reads TGTGCCAGCAGTGAAAGCCGGACCGGGGAGCTGTTTTTT.

The chain employs TRBV2 and TRBJ2-1; either TRBD1 or TRBD2 may fit D (5 bases each). The CDR3 covers 13 residues. The V end lost 6 bases, the J end lost 5 bases, and 11 bases lay between the germline ends. Per the germline V gene, CDR1 is SNHLY and CDR2 is FYNNEI. The CDR3 nucleotides read TGTGCCAGCAGGAGGGACGGAAACAATGAGCAGTTCTTC. This sequence encodes CASRRDGNNEQFF.

This chain uses TRBV6-2 or TRBV6-3 with TRBJ1-1; the D gene is possibly TRBD1 (5 bases). Trimming stripped 2 bases from V and 1 base from J, with 8 bases between. Germline V gives CDR1 MNHEY, CDR2 SVGEGT. CDR3 size: 14 residues. This chain's CDR3 is CASSYMQGNTEAFF. Here the CDR3 DNA reads TGTGCCAGCAGTTACATGCAGGGGAACACTGAAGCTTTCTTT.

Remarks on this clonotype: The junction departs from germline at one end; a sequencing error may be responsible. The chain recombines TRBV20-1 with TRBJ2-2; TRBD1 aligns across 10 bases. The CDR3 is 15 residues long. CDR1 is DFQATT and CDR2 is SNEGSKA in the germline V gene (reference sequence). As DNA, the CDR3 is TGCAGTGCCCCTCGGGACAGGGGTTTGACCGGGGAGCGGTTTTTT. Amino acid sequence: CSAPRDRGLTGERFF.

The V call is TRBV5-1, the J call TRBJ1-6, with D hard to call. Trimming cost V 4 bases and J 13 bases, with 12 bases left between them. This CDR3 region has 12 residues. The germline V gene has CDR1 SGHRS and CDR2 YFSETQ. CDR3 DNA sequence: TGCGCCAGCAGCCCGGATGGTAGGCCCCTCCACTTT. It codes for CASSPDGRPLHF.

The J gene is TRBJ1-2, the V gene TRBV28, with D hard to call. Germline V lookup: CDR1 MDHEN, CDR2 SYDVKM. The CDR3 covers 14 residues. Between the trimmed V and J ends, which lost 10 bases and 4 bases, there was a span of 19 bases. This CDR3 is CATYGVRAFYGYTF. The CDR3 coding sequence is TGTGCCACATACGGGGTGAGGGCCTTCTATGGCTACACCTTC.

The sample holds a few counts of this clonotype. The genes are TRBV5-1 and TRBJ2-5; D not certain. V shed 2 bases and J shed 5 bases, with 10 bases lying between them. In germline, CDR1 is SGHRS, CDR2 YFSETQ. The CDR3 is made up of 13 amino acids. CDR3 bases: TGCGCCAGCAGCTTATCCGCTCGGGAGACCCAGTACTTC. This gives the protein CASSLSARETQYF.

The chain couples TRBV29-1 to TRBJ1-2, with TRBD1 as a possible D gene (5 bases). V gave up 0 bases and J gave up 7 bases, with 12 bases separating them. The CDR3 loop spans 13 amino acids. Per the germline V gene, CDR1 is SQVTM and CDR2 is ANQGSEA. For the CDR3, the DNA is TGCAGCGTTGAAGAGGTCCGGGGGTTTGGCTACACCTTC. Protein: CSVEEVRGFGYTF.

This clonotype was recorded a few times. This sequence joins TRBV4-1 and TRBJ1-2; 9 bases map to TRBD1. The CDR3 extends over 17 amino acids. V dropped 2 bases and J dropped 0; count of bases not matched to a gene: 7. CDR1 and CDR2 (germline): MGHRA, YSYEKL. For the CDR3, the DNA is TGCGCCAGCAGCCAACAACAGGGGGCAACGACTAACTATGGCTACACCTTC. Encoded protein: CASSQQQGATTNYGYTF.

The chain recombines TRBV6-5 with TRBJ1-2, with 9 nucleotides matching TRBD1. Germline values: CDR1 MNHEY, CDR2 SVGAGI. V lost 5 bases to trimming and J lost 9 bases; unmatched junction nucleotides: 10. The CDR3 is 14 residues long. CDR3 region: CASSDPGQGISYTF. As DNA, the CDR3 is TGTGCCAGCAGTGACCCGGGACAGGGTATCAGCTACACCTTC.

Note on this clonotype: One end of the junction fails to match germline, which may point to a read error. V and J are TRBV4-3 and TRBJ2-6, with D perhaps TRBD1 (5 bases). This CDR3 is built from 15 residues. Germline V gives CDR1 LGHNA, CDR2 YSLEER. The CDR3 bases are TGCGCCAGCAGCCAAGAGGGTTCTGGGGCCAACGTCCGGACTTTC. Its protein is CASSQEGSGANVRTF.

This chain connects TRBV10-3 to TRBJ2-3; TRBD2 matches 13 bases. This CDR3 comprises 14 residues. Germline CDR1 ENHRY, CDR2 SYGVKD. V was clipped by 6 bases and J by 11 bases; unmatched bases: 8. In DNA form, the CDR3 reads TGTGCCATCAGCCCGGGACTAGCGGGGCTCGTGCAGTATTTT. Its protein product is CAISPGLAGLVQYF.